The TCR beta chain described here comes from a study of control samples from healthy donors and cancer patients. Generated by immunoSEQ multiplex PCR, the TCRdb table keeps only in-frame clones and is missing some. The table lists 150,000 to 200,000 clones, 85% to 95% of them singletons. The clonotype was recovered from a woman under 30 in good health. The source material was blood.

CDR3: CASSGTGYSYEQYF. CDR3 DNA: TGCGCCAGCTCCGGGACAGGGTATTCCTACGAGCAGTACTTC. The chain combines TRBV10-2 with TRBJ2-7; 9 bases are shared with TRBD1. This CDR3 has 14 residues. Germline V gives CDR1 WSHSY, CDR2 SAAADI. After removal of 8 bases from V and 1 base from J, the junction contained 6 bases not matched to a gene.